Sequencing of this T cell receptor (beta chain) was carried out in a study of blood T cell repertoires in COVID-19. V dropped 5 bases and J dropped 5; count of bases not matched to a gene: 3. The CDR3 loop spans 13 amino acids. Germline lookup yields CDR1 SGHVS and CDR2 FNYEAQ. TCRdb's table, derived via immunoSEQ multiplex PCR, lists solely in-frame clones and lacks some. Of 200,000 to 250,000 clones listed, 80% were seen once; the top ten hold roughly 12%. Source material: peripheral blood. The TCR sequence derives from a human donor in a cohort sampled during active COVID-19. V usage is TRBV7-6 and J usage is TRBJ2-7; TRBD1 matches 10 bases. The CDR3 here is CASSLGTGDEQYF. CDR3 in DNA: TGTGCCAGCAGCCTCGGGACAGGGGACGAGCAGTACTTC.